The clone carrying this T cell receptor beta chain was detected a few times. Its antigen is not identified. The V gene lost 1 base and the J gene lost 4 bases, with 8 bases spanning the gap. CDR3 length equals 14 residues. Germline CDR1 SEHNR, CDR2 FQNEAQ (reference sequence). The sample comes from a study of blood T cells in healthy people across ages. General observations from the study: Expanded clonotype shifts may have been confounded, as the donors had an unknown CMV status. Relative to aged donors, long-lived donors carried more naive CD4+ cells and displayed higher diversity.

It was with a sample-barcoded 5' primer and a J-beta primer mix that a second PCR of roughly 7 to 11 cycles was run. Unique molecular identifiers of 12 random nucleotides labeled each cDNA. TCRdb reprocessed the 5' RACE reads via MiXCR and lists one record per CDR3 protein. The table shows more than 1 million distinct CDR3 sequences, with 35% to 55% occurring only once. Each sample yielded at least 6 million isolated PBMCs. This clonotype originated in an older woman in good health. The sequenced sample consisted of blood. V usage is TRBV7-9 and J usage is TRBJ2-1, with D possibly TRBD2 on 6 matching bases. The CDR3 sequence: CASSLGREYNEQFF. The DNA of the CDR3 is TGTGCCAGCAGCTTAGGACGGGAGTACAATGAGCAGTTCTTC.